This T cell receptor (beta chain) was found in a study of CD8 T cell repertoires and HIV-1 epitope variants. Across the study: An uncultured baseline aliquot held 1M T cells.

This clone was counted between two and nine times. The protocol was immunoSEQ multiplex PCR, while the TCRdb copy is restricted to in-frame clones and leaves out a portion. The sample includes 95,000 or so clones, roughly four fifths of them seen just once. Trimming pared 3 bases from V and 10 bases from J, leaving 16 bases between. The CDR3 is 15 amino acids. The germline CDR1 and CDR2 sequences are LNHDA and SQIVND (reference sequence). This receptor was identified in a male donor with HIV. The chain is built from TRBV19 and TRBJ1-6; D remains unclear. Material: uncultured baseline CD8+ T cells from peripheral blood mononuclear cells (PBMCs). The CDR3 DNA reads TGTGCCAGTAGTATTGTCCCCCTACAAGGCTCACCCCTCCACTTT. Translating gives CASSIVPLQGSPLHF. Supplemented by reference TRBV19 and TRBJ1-6, the full variable domain reads DGGITQSPKYLFRKEGQNVTLSCEQNLNHDAMYWYRQDPGQGLRLIYYSQIVNDFQKGDIAEGYSVSREKKESFPLTVTSAQKNPTAFYLCASSIVPLQGSPLHFGNGTRLTVT.